Given below is one T cell receptor (beta chain) in context. The data stem from a study of blood T cell repertoires in COVID-19. Study-wide background: Sources were T cells, B-cell-depleted T cells, or PBMCs; the material itself was cDNA or gDNA.

The CDR3 loop spans 11 amino acids. The germline gives CDR1 MNHEY, CDR2 SVGEGT. The V end lost 5 bases, the J end lost 3 bases, and 5 bases lay between the germline ends. Assay used: immunoSEQ multiplex PCR; TCRdb lists only in-frame clones, some missing. This table holds about 200,000 clones, about 86% found once. This TCR was sampled from a man aged 60-69 years who had recovered from COVID-19. Source material: peripheral blood. The chain has TRBV6-2 or TRBV6-3 and TRBJ2-7; D remains unclear. CDR3 in DNA: TGTGCCAGCAGTCACAGCTACGAGCAGTACTTC. This sequence encodes CASSHSYEQYF.